One sample yielded the 21 T cell receptor beta chains listed below, sequenced in a study of technical replicates of blood from several donors. The data were produced by immunoSEQ multiplex PCR, yet TCRdb's version contains in-frame clones alone and is incomplete. The sample has roughly 72,000 clones; 96% are singletons. Sequenced sample: T cells isolated from PBMCs. The receptors originated from a human donor in good health.

The V call is TRBV27, the J call TRBJ2-1, with 13 bases that match TRBD2. Germline V gene data show CDR1 as MNHEY and CDR2 as SMNVEV (reference sequence). Unmatched junction bases numbered 9, after V lost 6 bases and J lost 7 bases. The CDR3 is made up of 16 amino acids. CDR3 sequence reads: CASRLAGGPSRNEQFF. CDR3 bases: TGTGCCAGCAGACTAGCGGGAGGGCCATCGAGGAATGAGCAGTTCTTC.

CDR3 DNA: TGTGCCAGCAGCTTGCTGGACTTAACCTCAGGGCAGTACTTC. Its translation is CASSLLDLTSGQYF. The V and J genes are TRBV5-4 and TRBJ2-7, with TRBD2 as a possible D gene (5 bases). The V end lost 1 base, the J end lost 9 bases, and 17 bases lay between the germline ends. The CDR3 runs to 14 residues. Germline CDR1 is SGHNT and CDR2 is YYREEE (reference sequence).

The chain carries TRBV19 and TRBJ1-2; 9 nucleotides agree with TRBD1. Germline lookup yields CDR1 LNHDA and CDR2 SQIVND (reference sequence). The CDR3 is made up of 17 amino acids. V lost 2 bases, J lost 1 base, and 8 bases stayed unmatched. The CDR3 DNA reads TGTGCCAGTAGTATACTATGGGACAGGGACTATAACTATGGCTACACCTTC. It specifies CASSILWDRDYNYGYTF.

The V and J genes are TRBV29-1 and TRBJ2-3, with TRBD2 identical over 8 bases. V shed 0 bases, J shed 2 bases, and the junction held 4 bases outside the gene matches. This CDR3 has 15 amino acids. The germline V gene encodes CDR1 SQVTM and CDR2 ANQGSEA. The chain's CDR3 is CSVEETSAYTDTQYF. The CDR3 DNA reads TGCAGCGTTGAAGAGACTAGCGCCTACACAGATACGCAGTATTTT.

The rearrangement uses TRBV6-1 and TRBJ2-2; D call uncertain. The CDR3 contains 12 residues. Germline V gene lookup returns CDR1 MNHNS and CDR2 SASEGT. Trimming removed 11 bases from V and 3 bases from J, with 10 bases in between. The CDR3 reads CAHRVDTGELFF. The CDR3 DNA sequence: TGTGCCCACCGGGTCGACACCGGGGAGCTGTTTTTT.

This rearrangement joins TRBV4-3 to TRBJ1-2; 7 positions agree with TRBD1. The germline gives CDR1 LGHNA, CDR2 YSLEER. The J segment lost 2 bases and the V segment lost 3 bases, leaving 6 bases of the junction unmatched. The CDR3 length is 15 residues. The CDR3 spells CASSQYEQGNYGYTF. The DNA for the CDR3 is TGCGCCAGCAGCCAGTATGAACAGGGGAACTATGGCTACACCTTC.

The rearrangement joins TRBV5-1 to TRBJ1-1; 7 bases are a match to TRBD1. The germline V gene encodes CDR1 SGHRS and CDR2 YFSETQ. The J segment lost 1 base and the V segment lost 2 bases, leaving 11 bases of the junction unmatched. The CDR3 length is 17 residues. CDR3 sequence (DNA): TGCGCCAGCAGCTTACTCCTCTCGACAGGGAAGAACACTGAAGCTTTCTTT. Its protein is CASSLLLSTGKNTEAFF.

V usage is TRBV21-1 and J usage is TRBJ1-4; TRBD1, as called in the table, went unchecked against the DNA. TRBV21-1 is designated a pseudogene. The CDR3 length is 18 residues. CDR3 nucleotides: TGTGCCAGCAGCAAAGCTCGAGGCAGGGCTAGGTGTAATGAAAAACTGTTTTTT. Amino acid sequence: CASSKARGRARCNEKLFF.

This clone was counted once. This chain uses TRBV4-2 with TRBJ1-1, with D unresolved. Germline V CDR1 and CDR2: LGHNA, YNFKEQ. V lost 0 bases and J lost 1, with 12 bases in between. This CDR3 is 16 amino acids long. CDR3 DNA sequence: TGTGCCAGCAGCCAAGAGCTTTCCTACTCGAACACTGAAGCTTTCTTT. Translating it yields CASSQELSYSNTEAFF.

The chain couples TRBV7-2 to TRBJ2-5, with 11 bases that match TRBD1. The CDR3 loop spans 17 amino acids. Unmatched junction bases numbered 12, after V lost 5 bases and J lost 4 bases. Germline assignment: CDR1 SGHTA and CDR2 FQGNSA. The CDR3 protein is CASSPRRTGGELETQYF. CDR3 nucleotide sequence: TGTGCCAGCAGCCCCCGCCGGACAGGGGGCGAGTTAGAGACCCAGTACTTC.

This clone was picked up one time. The rearrangement uses TRBV29-1 and TRBJ2-7, with 10 positions matching TRBD2. This CDR3 spans 14 amino acids. Germline V gives CDR1 SQVTM, CDR2 ANQGSEA. V lost 4 bases, J lost 7 bases, and 10 bases stayed unmatched. The CDR3 sequence is CSVVVLAGVGEQYF. The DNA for the CDR3 is TGCAGCGTTGTGGTCCTAGCGGGAGTAGGGGAGCAGTACTTC.

The chain carries TRBV4-2 and TRBJ2-7, with 9 bases identical to TRBD1. This CDR3 has 15 residues. Germline CDR1 and CDR2: LGHNA and YNFKEQ. Trimming removed 0 bases from V and 6 bases from J; junction bases left unmatched: 6. CDR3 in amino acids: CASSQDPRTGAEQYF. DNA of the CDR3: TGTGCCAGCAGCCAAGATCCACGGACAGGGGCCGAGCAGTACTTC.

In this sample, this clone turned up once. This chain uses TRBV28 with TRBJ1-2; perhaps TRBD1 as D (6 bases). The germline V gene encodes CDR1 MDHEN and CDR2 SYDVKM. V lost 6 bases and J 5 bases, leaving 13 bases between the germline ends. The CDR3 runs to 13 residues. The CDR3 loop is CASRNTGQYGYTF. The CDR3 bases are TGTGCCAGCAGAAACACAGGGCAATATGGCTACACCTTC.

The chain is built from TRBV2 and TRBJ2-1; the match to TRBD2 covers 9 bases. The J segment lost 8 bases and the V segment lost 3 bases, leaving 8 bases of the junction unmatched. From germline, CDR1 is SNHLY and CDR2 FYNNEI. The length of the CDR3 is 15 residues. CDR3 nucleotides: TGTGCCAGCAGTGATCTGCGGGAGGGTTCCGATGAGCAGTTCTTC. It translates to CASSDLREGSDEQFF.

This sequence joins TRBV9 and TRBJ2-7; 7 nucleotides line up with TRBD1. J lost 3 bases, V lost 5 bases, and 8 bases had no gene match. Germline V gene sequence: CDR1 SGDLS, CDR2 YYNGEE. The CDR3 is made up of 14 amino acids. In nucleotides, the CDR3 is TGTGCCAGCAGTCTCGGGACAGCCCACTACGAGCAGTACTTC. Protein product: CASSLGTAHYEQYF.

The chain uses TRBV6-1 and TRBJ2-7; TRBD1 agrees at 10 bases. This CDR3 spans 14 amino acids. CDR1 is MNHNS and CDR2 is SASEGT in the germline V gene. Trimming took 7 bases from V and 5 from J; bases not matched to a gene: 8. CDR3 DNA: TGTGCCAGCATTCCCCGGGACAGGGGACACGAGCAGTACTTC. Translation: CASIPRDRGHEQYF.

The chain uses TRBV9 and TRBJ2-7; 9 bases match TRBD1. The V gene end was trimmed by 2 bases and the J gene end by 1 base; junction bases not matched to a gene: 7. From germline, CDR1 is SGDLS and CDR2 YYNGEE. The CDR3 runs 16 residues. For the CDR3, the DNA is TGTGCCAGCAGCGTGTCTGGGACAGGGATTTCCTACGAGCAGTACTTC. This translates into CASSVSGTGISYEQYF.

This clone was seen a single time. The chain has TRBV6-1 and TRBJ1-1; D call uncertain. V dropped 2 bases and J dropped 11 bases, with 15 bases sitting between them. CDR1 MNHNS and CDR2 SASEGT come from the germline V gene. The CDR3 contains 13 residues. This CDR3 is CASSETKIDRAFF. The DNA of the CDR3 is TGTGCCAGCAGTGAAACCAAAATCGATCGGGCTTTCTTT.

The DNA for the CDR3 is TGTGCCAGCAGCCCAACTAGTGGCTATGGCTACACCTTC. As protein: CASSPTSGYGYTF. The gene calls are TRBV11-2 and TRBJ1-2; D is unclear. The germline V gene encodes CDR1 SGHAT and CDR2 FQNNGV. The V end lost 5 bases, the J end lost 4 bases, and 11 bases lay between the germline ends. This CDR3 region has 13 residues.

CDR3 in DNA: TGTGCCAGCAGTTTAGGGACAGGGAAAGAGACCCAGTACTTC. It encodes CASSLGTGKETQYF. The J gene is TRBJ2-5, the V gene TRBV28; 9 bases map to TRBD1. V was clipped by 2 bases and J by 3 bases; unmatched bases: 1. The CDR3 is 14 amino acids. CDR1 is MDHEN, CDR2 SYDVKM, per germline.

The V call is TRBV2, the J call TRBJ2-1, with D maybe TRBD1 (6 bases). Trimming left V 6 bases short and J 4 bases short, with 16 bases between. The CDR3 has 15 residues. CDR1 and CDR2 (germline): SNHLY, FYNNEI. The CDR3 region has the DNA TGTGCCAGCAGGGGGGCCTCCACCATATACAATGAGCAGTTCTTC. Translation gives CASRGASTIYNEQFF.